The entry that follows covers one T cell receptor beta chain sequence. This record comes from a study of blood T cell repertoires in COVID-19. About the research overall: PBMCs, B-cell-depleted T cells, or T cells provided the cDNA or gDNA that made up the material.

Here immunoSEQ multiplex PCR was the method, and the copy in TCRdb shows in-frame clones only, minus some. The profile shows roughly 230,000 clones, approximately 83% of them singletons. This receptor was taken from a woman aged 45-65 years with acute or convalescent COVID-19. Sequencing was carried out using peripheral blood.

DNA of the CDR3: TGCGCCAGCAGCTTGACCACGACAGGGCCCTATACCTACGAGCAGTACTTC. It encodes CASSLTTTGPYTYEQYF. This chain links TRBV5-1 with TRBJ2-7; 7 bases fit TRBD1. Losses at the gene ends were 1 base for V and 2 bases for J; bases not matched to a gene: 12. This CDR3 region has 17 residues. Germline CDR1 and CDR2: SGHRS and YFSETQ.